The clone carrying this TCR beta chain has a count of ten or more. Antigen specificity is unknown. CDR3 length: 15 amino acids. V gave up 0 bases and J gave up 0 bases, with 12 bases separating them. Germline CDR1 DFQATT, CDR2 SNEGSKA (reference sequence). This sample stems from a study of CD8 T cells in ankylosing spondylitis. The study, taken as a whole, reports: The authors found the disease-linked clones to be CD8+ and relatively rare in peripheral blood. Within matched ankylosing spondylitis synovial fluid, disease-linked clones were reportedly significantly enriched. A TCR beta motif made of several highly homologous variants seemed typical of ankylosing spondylitis blood.

TCRdb redid the calling of the 5' RACE reads with MiXCR, one entry per CDR3 protein. The profile shows around 300,000 distinct CDR3 sequences, roughly 10% of them singletons. This receptor was taken from a female donor with ankylosing spondylitis or in good health (not recorded which). The chain has TRBV20-1 and TRBJ2-7; possibly TRBD1 for D (6 bases). Material for sequencing was blood, either unsorted or a sorted T cell fraction (not recorded which). The chain's CDR3 is CSARDHQGSSYEQYF. The CDR3 nucleotides read TGCAGTGCTAGAGATCATCAGGGGAGCTCCTACGAGCAGTACTTC.